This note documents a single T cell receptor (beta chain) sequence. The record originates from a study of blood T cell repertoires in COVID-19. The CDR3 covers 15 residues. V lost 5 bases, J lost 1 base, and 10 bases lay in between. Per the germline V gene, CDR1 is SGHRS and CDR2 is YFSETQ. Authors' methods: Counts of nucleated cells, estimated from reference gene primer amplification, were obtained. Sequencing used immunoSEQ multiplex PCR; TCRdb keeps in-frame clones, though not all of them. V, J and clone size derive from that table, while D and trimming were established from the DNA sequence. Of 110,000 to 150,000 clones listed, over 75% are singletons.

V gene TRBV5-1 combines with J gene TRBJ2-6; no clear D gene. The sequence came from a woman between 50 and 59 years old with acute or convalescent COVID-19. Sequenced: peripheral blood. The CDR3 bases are TGCGCCAGCAGTGCGCCGAGGTCTGGGGCCAACGTCCTGACTTTC. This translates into CASSAPRSGANVLTF.